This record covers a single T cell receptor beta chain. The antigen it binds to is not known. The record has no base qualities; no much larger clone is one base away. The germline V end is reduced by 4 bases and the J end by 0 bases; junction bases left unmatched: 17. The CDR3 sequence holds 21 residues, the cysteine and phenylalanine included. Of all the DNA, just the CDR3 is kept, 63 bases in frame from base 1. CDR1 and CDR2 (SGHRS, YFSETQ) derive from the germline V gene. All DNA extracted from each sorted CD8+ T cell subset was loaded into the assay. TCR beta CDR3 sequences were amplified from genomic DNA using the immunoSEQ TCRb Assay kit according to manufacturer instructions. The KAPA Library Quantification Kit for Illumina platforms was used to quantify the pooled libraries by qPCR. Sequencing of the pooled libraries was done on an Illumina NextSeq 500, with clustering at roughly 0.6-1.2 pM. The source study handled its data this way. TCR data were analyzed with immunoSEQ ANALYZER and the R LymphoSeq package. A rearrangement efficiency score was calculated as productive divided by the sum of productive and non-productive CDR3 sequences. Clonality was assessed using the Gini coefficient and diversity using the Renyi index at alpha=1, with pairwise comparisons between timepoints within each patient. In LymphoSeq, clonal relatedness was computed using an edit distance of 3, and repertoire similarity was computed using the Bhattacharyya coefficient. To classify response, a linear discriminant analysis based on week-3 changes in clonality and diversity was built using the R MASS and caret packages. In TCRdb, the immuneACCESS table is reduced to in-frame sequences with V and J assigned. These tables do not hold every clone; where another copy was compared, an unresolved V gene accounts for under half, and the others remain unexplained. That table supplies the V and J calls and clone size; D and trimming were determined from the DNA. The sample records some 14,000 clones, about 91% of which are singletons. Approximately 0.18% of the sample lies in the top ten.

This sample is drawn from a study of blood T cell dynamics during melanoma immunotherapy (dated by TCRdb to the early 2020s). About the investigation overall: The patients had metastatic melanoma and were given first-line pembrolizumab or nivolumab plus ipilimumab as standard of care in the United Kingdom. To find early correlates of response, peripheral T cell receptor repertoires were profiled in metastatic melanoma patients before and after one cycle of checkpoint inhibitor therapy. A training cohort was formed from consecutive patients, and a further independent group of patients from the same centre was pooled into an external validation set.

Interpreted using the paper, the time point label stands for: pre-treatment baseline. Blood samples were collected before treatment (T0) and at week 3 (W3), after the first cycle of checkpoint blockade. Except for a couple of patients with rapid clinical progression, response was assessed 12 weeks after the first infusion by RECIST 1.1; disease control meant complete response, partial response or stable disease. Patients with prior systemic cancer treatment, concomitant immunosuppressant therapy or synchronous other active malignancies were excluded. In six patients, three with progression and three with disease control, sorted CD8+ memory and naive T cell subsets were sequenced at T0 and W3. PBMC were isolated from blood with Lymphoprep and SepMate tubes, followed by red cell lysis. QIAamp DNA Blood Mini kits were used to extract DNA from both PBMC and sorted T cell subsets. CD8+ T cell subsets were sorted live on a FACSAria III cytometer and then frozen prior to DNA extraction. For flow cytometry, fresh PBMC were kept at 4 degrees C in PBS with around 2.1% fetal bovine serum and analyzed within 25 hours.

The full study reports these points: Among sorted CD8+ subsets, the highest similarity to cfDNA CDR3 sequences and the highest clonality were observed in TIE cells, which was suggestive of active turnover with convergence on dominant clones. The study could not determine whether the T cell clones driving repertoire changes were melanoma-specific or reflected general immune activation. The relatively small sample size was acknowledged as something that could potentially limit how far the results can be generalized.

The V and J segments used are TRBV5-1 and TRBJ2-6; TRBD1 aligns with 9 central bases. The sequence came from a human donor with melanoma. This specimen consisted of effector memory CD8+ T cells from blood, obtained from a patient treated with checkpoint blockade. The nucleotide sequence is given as TGCGCCAGCAGCCCGTCCGACAGGGGGGAAACCTATAACTCTGGGGCCAACGTCCTGACTTTC. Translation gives CASSPSDRGETYNSGANVLTF.